This entry is about one T cell receptor beta chain. Antigen specificity is unknown. An end of the junction differs from the germline gene, which may be a read error. PCR was performed using 60 Vbeta and 13 Jbeta primers. Assay: immunoSEQ multiplex PCR; the TCRdb copy retains only in-frame clones and omits some. The table lists around 99,000 clones, about 76% of them singletons. The sample comes from a study of cytomegalovirus exposure and HLA in healthy donors. The study, taken as a whole, reports: Most of the CMV-associated TCR beta chains (in a later analysis) appeared to be HLA-restricted.

The length of the CDR3 is 18 residues. CDR1 and CDR2 (germline): SEHNR, FQNEAQ (reference sequence). The clonotype originates from a young woman in good health and CMV-seronegative. The sample consisted of PBMCs. V and J are TRBV7-9 and TRBJ2-2, with 10 bases identical to TRBD2. The CDR3 nucleotides are TGTTCCAGCAGCTGGCGGCGAGCGGGAGGGGCCCAACCCGGGGAGCTGTTTTTT. The encoded protein is CSSSWRRAGGAQPGELFF.